Listed here are 27 T cell receptor beta chains from one sample, sequenced in a study of blood T cells in healthy people across ages. The authors ran a second PCR of roughly 6 to 11 cycles using a sample-barcoded 5' primer and a J-beta primer mix. TCRdb redid the calling of the 5' RACE reads with MiXCR, one entry per CDR3 protein. Among about 1.6 million distinct CDR3 sequences listed, approximately 32% were seen once. Sequenced material: blood. Receptor source: a woman aged 25 to 45 in good health.

About this clonotype itself: This may be a read error, as it is one base from a much larger clone. The CDR3 carries no conserved terminal phenylalanine or tryptophan, so it likely arises from a read error. V usage is TRBV4-1 and J usage is TRBJ2-5; no firm D call. Germline V gene sequence: CDR1 MGHRA, CDR2 YSYEKL. This CDR3 is built from 14 residues. The V and J ends lost 4 bases and 4 bases respectively, with 13 bases between them. The CDR3 nucleotides are TGCGCCAGCAGCCCCCCCGCAGGACGAGAGACCCAGTACTAC. Amino acids: CASSPPAGRETQYY.

V and J are TRBV27 and TRBJ2-1; D could derive from TRBD1 or TRBD2 (5 bases each). V was cut by 2 bases and J by 2 bases, with 10 bases left in between. Germline V lookup: CDR1 MNHEY, CDR2 SMNVEV (reference sequence). The length of the CDR3 is 15 residues. The CDR3: CASSLRDGPYNEQFF. DNA of the CDR3: TGTGCCAGCAGTTTACGGGACGGTCCCTACAATGAGCAGTTCTTC.

The genes are TRBV5-1 and TRBJ2-2; tentatively, D is TRBD1 (6 bases). Germline CDR1 reads SGHRS; CDR2 reads YFSETQ. The CDR3 totals 17 residues. Trimming took off 4 bases at V and 5 bases at J, with 21 bases between the two ends. In DNA, the CDR3 is TGCGCCAGCAGCATTCGGACCCAGTCGGACAGAACCGGGGAGCTGTTTTTT. It translates to CASSIRTQSDRTGELFF.

The rearrangement joins TRBV28 to TRBJ1-5; TRBD1 matches at 9 bases. The J segment lost 3 bases and the V segment lost 4 bases, leaving 13 bases of the junction unmatched. This CDR3 spans 18 amino acids. CDR1 is MDHEN and CDR2 is SYDVKM in the germline V gene. The CDR3: CASSSEGTGFFNNQPQHF. CDR3 in DNA: TGTGCCAGCAGTTCAGAAGGGACAGGGTTTTTTAACAATCAGCCCCAGCATTTT.

The genes are TRBV27 and TRBJ2-5; D unresolved. The last part of the DNA fits TRBJ2-7 better; the J call may be wrong. The CDR3 runs 14 residues. Germline loops: CDR1 MNHEY, CDR2 SMNVEV (reference sequence). The CDR3 is CASSLRTKPYEQYF. The DNA for the CDR3 is TGTGCCAGCAGTTTAAGGACCAAACCCTACGAGCAGTACTTC.

The chain carries TRBV20-1 and TRBJ1-1, with 9 positions matching TRBD1. In germline, CDR1 is DFQATT, CDR2 SNEGSKA (reference sequence). The junction had 4 bases not matched to a gene; V was cut back by 2 bases and J by 3 bases. This CDR3 region has 14 residues. CDR3 DNA sequence: TGCAGTGCTAGATTCCGGGACAGGGACACTGAAGCTTTCTTT. Protein: CSARFRDRDTEAFF.

J is TRBJ2-5 and V is TRBV5-1; 11 positions agree with TRBD1. Germline lookup yields CDR1 SGHRS and CDR2 YFSETQ. This CDR3 has 16 residues. V lost 4 bases and J lost 5; bases outside the gene matches: 10. Here the CDR3 DNA reads TGCGCCAGCAGCCCCGGACAGGGGGCGGCTAAGGAGACCCAGTACTTC. It is translated as CASSPGQGAAKETQYF.

The genes are TRBV12-3 or TRBV12-4 and TRBJ1-1; 7 positions match TRBD1. The ends lost 8 bases at V and 1 base at J; junction bases unmatched: 7. The CDR3 has 14 residues. The DNA for the CDR3 is TGTGCCAGCGCCCTTGGGACAGCGAACACTGAAGCTTTCTTT. Amino acid sequence: CASALGTANTEAFF.

The rearrangement uses TRBV20-1 and TRBJ1-1, with D possibly matching TRBD1 (5 bases). There are 16 residues in the CDR3. Germline V gives CDR1 DFQATT, CDR2 SNEGSKA (reference sequence). Trimming shortened V by 6 bases and J by 1 base, and 21 bases separated the two germline ends. The CDR3 here is CSARRGARVGNTEAFF. The CDR3 coding sequence is TGCAGTGCGAGGAGAGGGGCGCGGGTGGGGAACACTGAAGCTTTCTTT.

This clonotype was recorded many times. The chain carries TRBV9 and TRBJ2-1; 9 nucleotides match TRBD1. V dropped 3 bases and J dropped 7; count of bases not matched to a gene: 2. Germline V gene data show CDR1 as SGDLS and CDR2 as YYNGEE. The CDR3 is made up of 13 amino acids. DNA of the CDR3: TGTGCCAGCAGCGCCGGACAGGGGAATGAGCAGTTCTTC. Translation gives CASSAGQGNEQFF.

The sample holds many counts of this clonotype. This chain links TRBV10-3 with TRBJ2-5; a possible D gene is TRBD2 (5 bases). CDR1 and CDR2 from the germline V gene are ENHRY and SYGVKD. The CDR3 extends over 12 amino acids. V was cut by 3 bases and J by 7 bases, with 9 bases left in between. The CDR3 here is CAISERGWTQYF. Written as DNA, the CDR3 is TGTGCCATCAGTGAACGGGGTTGGACCCAGTACTTC.

This clonotype has just a few counts. The chain links TRBV30 to TRBJ1-6; the D gene is possibly TRBD1 (5 bases). Germline loops: CDR1 GTSNPN, CDR2 SVGIG (reference sequence). Deletions cut 3 bases from V and 5 bases from J, with 14 bases between. The CDR3 sequence is 15 residues long. CDR3 region: CAWSALGENNSPLHF. The CDR3 DNA sequence: TGTGCCTGGAGCGCTCTGGGGGAAAATAATTCACCCCTCCACTTT.

This clonotype appeared a few times. The junction departs from germline at one end; a sequencing error may be responsible. This rearrangement joins TRBV7-9 to TRBJ2-5; the D gene could be TRBD1 or TRBD2 (5 bases each). The CDR3 consists of 18 residues. Per germline, CDR1 SEHNR and CDR2 FQNEAQ (reference sequence). The CDR3 region has the DNA TGTGCCAGCAGCTTATACCCCAGTTCACGGGGCGGAGGAGAGGCCCAGTACTTC. Amino acid sequence: CASSLYPSSRGGGEAQYF.

V usage is TRBV6-6 and J usage is TRBJ2-5; 16 nucleotides agree with TRBD2. Unmatched junction bases numbered 5, after V lost 2 bases and J lost 5 bases. CDR3 length: 17 residues. Per the germline V gene, CDR1 is MNHNY and CDR2 is SVGAGI (reference sequence). CDR3 sequence: CASSYGTSGGAAETQYF. The CDR3 bases are TGTGCCAGCAGTTACGGGACTAGCGGGGGGGCGGCGGAGACCCAGTACTTC.

This clonotype appeared a single time. No conserved phenylalanine or tryptophan ends this CDR3, so it is likely a read error. The rearrangement joins TRBV5-6 to TRBJ2-5; TRBD2 matches 9 bases. Losses at the gene ends were 5 bases for V and 3 bases for J; bases not matched to a gene: 2. CDR1 is SGHDT, CDR2 YYEEEE, per germline. The CDR3 loop spans 13 amino acids. The CDR3 spells CASRASGEETQYC. The CDR3, as DNA: TGTGCCAGCAGGGCTAGCGGGGAAGAGACCCAGTACTGC.

This clonotype turned up a few times. The chain joins TRBV5-5 to TRBJ2-7; no firm D call. The CDR3 sequence is 15 residues long. V dropped 0 bases and J dropped 0 bases, with 10 bases sitting between them. Germline values: CDR1 SGHKS, CDR2 YYEKEE (reference sequence). The CDR3 nucleotides read TGTGCCAGCAGCTTGGCAGGTTCAGCCTCCTACGAGCAGTACTTC. Translation gives CASSLAGSASYEQYF.

This clonotype was seen more than once but under ten times. The chain combines TRBV7-3 with TRBJ2-3, with TRBD2 as a possible D gene (6 bases). V was pared by 2 bases and J by 2 bases, with 11 bases between. CDR1 is SGHTA, CDR2 FQGTGA, per germline. This CDR3 has 15 residues. The CDR3 sequence is CASSLGRGPTDTQYF. CDR3 bases: TGTGCCAGCAGCTTAGGGCGGGGACCCACAGATACGCAGTATTTT.

This chain uses TRBV15 with TRBJ2-1; 8 nucleotides align to TRBD2. CDR3 length: 13 residues. The trim removed 1 base at V and 12 bases at J, leaving 5 bases unmatched. Germline CDR1 is LNHNV and CDR2 is YYDKDF (reference sequence). The CDR3 bases are TGTGCCACCAGCAGAGGTGCCGGGGGGGGGCAGTTCTTC. It specifies CATSRGAGGGQFF. Looking up the rest from reference TRBV15 and TRBJ2-1 gives the full variable domain: DAMVIQNPRYQVTQFGKPVTLSCSQTLNHNVMYWYQQKSSQAPKLLFHYYDKDFNNEADTPDNFQSRRPNTSFCFLDIRSPGLGDTAMYLCATSRGAGGGQFFGPGTRLTVL.

The chain employs TRBV6-2 or TRBV6-3 and TRBJ2-7; D is ambiguous. Germline CDR1 reads MNHEY; CDR2 reads SVGEGT. CDR3 length: 13 amino acids. Deletions cut 2 bases from V and 3 bases from J, with 8 bases between. The CDR3 region is CASSYVRFYEQYF. CDR3 nucleotides: TGTGCCAGCAGTTACGTCAGGTTCTACGAGCAGTACTTC.

This clonotype showed up many times. In nucleotides, the CDR3 is TGTGCCAGCAGTGTATCCAGCACAGATACGCAGTATTTT. It is translated as CASSVSSTDTQYF. The chain recombines TRBV6-1 with TRBJ2-3; D gene uncertain. The germline gives CDR1 MNHNS, CDR2 SASEGT. The CDR3 length is 13 residues. V lost 4 bases and J 0 bases, leaving 5 bases between the germline ends.

The V and J genes are TRBV9 and TRBJ1-2; D ambiguous. This CDR3 contains 17 residues. Trimming removed 4 bases from V and 0 bases from J, with 19 bases in between. CDR1 is SGDLS and CDR2 is YYNGEE in the germline V gene. CDR3 bases: TGTGCCAGCAGCTCCCGGACCCCGGGCCCGCCTAACTATGGCTACACCTTC. This sequence encodes CASSSRTPGPPNYGYTF.

This clonotype was seen a handful of times. V gene TRBV5-1 combines with J gene TRBJ2-1; D is possibly TRBD1 or TRBD2 (5 bases each). CDR3 length: 13 residues. Germline values: CDR1 SGHRS, CDR2 YFSETQ. The ends were cut back, 4 bases at V and 5 bases at J, with 10 bases in the middle. Here the CDR3 DNA reads TGCGCCAGCAGCCAAAGAGGGGACAATGAGCAGTTCTTC. Translation gives CASSQRGDNEQFF.

There are a few counts of this clonotype. V usage is TRBV20-1 and J usage is TRBJ2-3; D possibly corresponds to TRBD2 (6 bases). V was clipped by 3 bases and J by 6 bases, with 13 bases between them. The CDR3 has 13 residues. Germline values: CDR1 DFQATT, CDR2 SNEGSKA (reference sequence). CDR3 bases: TGCAGTGCTAGCGGGAGTACTTTGGATACGCAGTATTTT. Its protein product is CSASGSTLDTQYF.

This clonotype was counted a few times. The V gene is TRBV2, the J gene TRBJ2-1; D might be TRBD1 (6 bases). V dropped 5 bases and J dropped 10 bases, with 15 bases sitting between them. This CDR3 has 13 residues. Germline values: CDR1 SNHLY, CDR2 FYNNEI. The CDR3 DNA is TGTGCCAGCAGTTCCCACAGGGTCGGCGAGCAGTTCTTC. Translated: CASSSHRVGEQFF.

Concerning this clonotype: The junction shows a germline mismatch at one end, possibly a read error. This chain connects TRBV5-1 to TRBJ2-7; 8 bases line up with TRBD1. The CDR3 covers 14 residues. The V gene's germline CDR1 is SGHRS and CDR2 YFSETQ. The CDR3 nucleotides are TGCTCCAGCAGCTTACAGGGGGTCAACTACGAGCAGTACTTC. Its translation: CSSSLQGVNYEQYF. The variable domain in full, completed from reference TRBV5-1 and TRBJ2-7, reads KAGVTQTPRYLIKTRGQQVTLSCSPISGHRSVSWYQQTPGQGLQFLFEYFSETQRNKGNFPGRFSGRQFSNSRSEMNVSTLELGDSALYLCSSSLQGVNYEQYFGPGTRLTVT.

Notes on this clonotype: A junction end diverges from the germline sequence, so it may reflect a read error. The chain uses TRBV12-3 or TRBV12-4 and TRBJ2-3, with a weak D call TRBD1 (5 bases). The CDR3 length is 15 residues. DNA for the CDR3: TGTGCCAGCAGTCCGACCTGGGGCGAGGCAGATGCGCAGTATTTT. This sequence encodes CASSPTWGEADAQYF.

The chain is built from TRBV6-5 and TRBJ1-2, with TRBD1 matching over 10 bases. Germline assignment: CDR1 MNHEY and CDR2 SVGAGI. The CDR3 length is 13 residues. Losses at the gene ends were 10 bases for V and 4 bases for J; bases not matched to a gene: 6. The CDR3 DNA reads as TGTGCCACCTGGGGACAGGGGTCCTATGGCTACACCTTC. Protein: CATWGQGSYGYTF.